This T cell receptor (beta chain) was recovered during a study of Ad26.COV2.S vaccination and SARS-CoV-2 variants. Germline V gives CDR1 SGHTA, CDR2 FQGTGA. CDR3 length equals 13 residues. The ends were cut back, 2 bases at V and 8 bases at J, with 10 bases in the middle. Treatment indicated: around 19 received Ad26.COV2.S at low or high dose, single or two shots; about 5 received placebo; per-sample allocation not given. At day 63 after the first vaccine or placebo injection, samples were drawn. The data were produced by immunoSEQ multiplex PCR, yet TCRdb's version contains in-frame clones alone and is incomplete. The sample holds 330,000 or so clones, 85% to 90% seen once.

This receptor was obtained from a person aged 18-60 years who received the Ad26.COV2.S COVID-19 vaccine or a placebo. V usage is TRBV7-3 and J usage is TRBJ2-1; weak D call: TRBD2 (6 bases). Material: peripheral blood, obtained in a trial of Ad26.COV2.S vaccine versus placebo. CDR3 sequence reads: CASSLQGGDEQFF. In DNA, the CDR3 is TGTGCCAGCAGCTTACAGGGCGGGGATGAGCAGTTCTTC. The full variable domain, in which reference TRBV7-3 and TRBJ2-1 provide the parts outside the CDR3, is GAGVSQTPSNKVTEKGKYVELRCDPISGHTALYWYRQSLGQGPEFLIYFQGTGAADDSGLPNDRFFAVRPEGSVSTLKIQRTERGDSAVYLCASSLQGGDEQFFGPGTRLTVL.